This record covers a single TCR beta chain. Its antigen remains unidentified. A junction end diverges from the germline sequence, so it may reflect a read error. The germline V gene sets CDR1 to SGHNT and CDR2 to YENEEA. The CDR3 covers 12 residues, taking in both the cysteine and the phenylalanine. CDR3 DNA is the only sequence kept; it has 36 bases, read in frame from the first base. The record originates from a study of technical replicates of blood from a few donors (TCRdb year 2017). Library generation was performed with the immunoSEQ multiplex PCR assay. TCRdb mirrors the immuneACCESS table, restricted to in-frame sequences. Some clones are absent from its copies; in checked studies, under half trace to an unresolved V gene, and the reason for the others is unknown. For this sample the table gives about 64,000 clones, of which about 88% were detected only once. 5% to 5.5% of the sample comes from the top ten.

This TCR was sampled from a human donor in good health. Some clones in this sample may be carry-over from other donors' samples. Specimen: PBMCs. Here the chain combines TRBV11-3 and TRBJ1-4, and possibly TRBD1, on 5 matching bases. The DNA is as follows: TGTGCCAGCAGCGCCCGACGGGGGTTGTCCTGTTTT. Translated, it gives CASSARRGLSCF.